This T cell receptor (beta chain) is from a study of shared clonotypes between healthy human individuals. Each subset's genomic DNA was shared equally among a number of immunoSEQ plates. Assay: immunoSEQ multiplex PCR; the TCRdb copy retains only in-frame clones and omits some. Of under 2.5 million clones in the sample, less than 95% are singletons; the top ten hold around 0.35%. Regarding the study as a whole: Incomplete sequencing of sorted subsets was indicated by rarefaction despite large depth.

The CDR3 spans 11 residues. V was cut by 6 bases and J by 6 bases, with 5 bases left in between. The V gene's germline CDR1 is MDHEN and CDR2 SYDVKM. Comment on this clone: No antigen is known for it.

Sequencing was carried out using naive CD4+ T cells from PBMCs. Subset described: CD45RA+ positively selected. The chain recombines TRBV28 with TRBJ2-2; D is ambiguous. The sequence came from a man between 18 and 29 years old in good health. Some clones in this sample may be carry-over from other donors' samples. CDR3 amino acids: CASRTAGELFF. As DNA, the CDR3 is TGTGCCAGCAGAACCGCCGGGGAGCTGTTTTTT.